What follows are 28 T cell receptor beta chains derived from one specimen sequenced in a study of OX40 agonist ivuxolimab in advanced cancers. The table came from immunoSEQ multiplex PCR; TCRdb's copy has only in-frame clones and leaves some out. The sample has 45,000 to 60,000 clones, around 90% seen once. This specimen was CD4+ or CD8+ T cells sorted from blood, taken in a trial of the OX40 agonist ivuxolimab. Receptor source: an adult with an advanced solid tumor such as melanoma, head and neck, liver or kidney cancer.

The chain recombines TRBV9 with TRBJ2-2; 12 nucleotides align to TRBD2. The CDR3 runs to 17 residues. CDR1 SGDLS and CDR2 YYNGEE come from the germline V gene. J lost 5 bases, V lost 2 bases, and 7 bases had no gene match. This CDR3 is CASSVPSGRAGTGELFF. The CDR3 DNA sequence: TGTGCCAGCAGCGTCCCTAGCGGGAGGGCGGGGACCGGGGAGCTGTTTTTT.

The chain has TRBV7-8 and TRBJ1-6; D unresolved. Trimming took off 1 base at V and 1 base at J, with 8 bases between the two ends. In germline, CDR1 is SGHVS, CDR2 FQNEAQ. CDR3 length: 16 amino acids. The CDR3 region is CASSLGWVSYNSPLHF. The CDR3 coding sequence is TGTGCCAGCAGCTTAGGTTGGGTTTCCTATAATTCACCCCTCCACTTT.

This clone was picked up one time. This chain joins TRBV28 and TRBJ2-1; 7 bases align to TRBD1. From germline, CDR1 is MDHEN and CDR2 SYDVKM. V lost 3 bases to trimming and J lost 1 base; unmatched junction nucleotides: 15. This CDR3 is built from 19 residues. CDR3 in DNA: TGTGCCAGCAGTTTCACTCATGGGGACAGCGCTACTTCCTACAATGAGCAGTTCTTC. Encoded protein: CASSFTHGDSATSYNEQFF.

The DNA for the CDR3 is TGCGCCAGCAGCCAAATTCCCGGGACAGGGGGAGGCTACACCTTC. This translates into CASSQIPGTGGGYTF. V is TRBV4-1 and J is TRBJ1-2, with 11 bases fitting TRBD1. This CDR3 is built from 15 residues. V gave up 2 bases and J gave up 8 bases; unmatched junction bases: 7. Germline V gives CDR1 MGHRA, CDR2 YSYEKL.

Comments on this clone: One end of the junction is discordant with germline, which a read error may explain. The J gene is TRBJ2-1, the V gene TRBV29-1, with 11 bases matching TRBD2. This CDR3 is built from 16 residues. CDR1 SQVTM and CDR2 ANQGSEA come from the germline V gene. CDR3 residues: CSAEYSGRASYNEQFF. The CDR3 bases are TGCAGCGCTGAATATAGCGGGAGGGCATCGTACAATGAGCAGTTCTTC.

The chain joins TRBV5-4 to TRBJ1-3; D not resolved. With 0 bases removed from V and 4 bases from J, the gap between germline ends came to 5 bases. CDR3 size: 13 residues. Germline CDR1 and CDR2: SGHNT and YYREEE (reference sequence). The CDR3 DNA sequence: TGTGCCAGCAGCTTGGGCTGGGGAAACACCATATATTTT. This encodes CASSLGWGNTIYF. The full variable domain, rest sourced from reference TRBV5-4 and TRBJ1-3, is ETGVTQSPTHLIKTRGQQVTLRCSSQSGHNTVSWYQQALGQGPQFIFQYYREEENGRGNFPPRFSGLQFPNYSSELNVNALELDDSALYLCASSLGWGNTIYFGEGSWLTVV.

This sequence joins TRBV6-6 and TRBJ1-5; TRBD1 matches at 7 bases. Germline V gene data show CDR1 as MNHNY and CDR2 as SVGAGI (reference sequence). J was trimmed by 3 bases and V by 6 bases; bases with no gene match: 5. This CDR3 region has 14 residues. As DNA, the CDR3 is TGTGCCAGCAGCTATGGGACAGTCAATCAGCCCCAGCATTTT. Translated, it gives CASSYGTVNQPQHF.

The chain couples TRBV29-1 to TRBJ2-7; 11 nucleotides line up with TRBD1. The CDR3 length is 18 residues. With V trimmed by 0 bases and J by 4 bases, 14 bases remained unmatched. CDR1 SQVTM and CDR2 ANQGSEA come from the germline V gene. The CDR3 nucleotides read TGCAGCGTTGAAGATCCGGGGTTGGGGACAGGGGGTGATTACGAGCAGTACTTC. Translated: CSVEDPGLGTGGDYEQYF.

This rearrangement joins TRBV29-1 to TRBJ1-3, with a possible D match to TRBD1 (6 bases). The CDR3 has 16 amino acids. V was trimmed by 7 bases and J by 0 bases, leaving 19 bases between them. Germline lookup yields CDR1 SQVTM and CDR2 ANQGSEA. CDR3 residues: CSGMTQGGGSGNTIYF. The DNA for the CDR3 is TGCAGCGGGATGACACAAGGGGGGGGCTCTGGAAACACCATATATTTT.

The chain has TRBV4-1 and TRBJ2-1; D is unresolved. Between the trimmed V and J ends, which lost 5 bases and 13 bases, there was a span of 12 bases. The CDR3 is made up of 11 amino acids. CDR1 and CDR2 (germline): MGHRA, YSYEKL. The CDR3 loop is CASSSTLNQFF. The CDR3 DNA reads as TGCGCCAGCAGCTCCACATTGAACCAGTTCTTC.

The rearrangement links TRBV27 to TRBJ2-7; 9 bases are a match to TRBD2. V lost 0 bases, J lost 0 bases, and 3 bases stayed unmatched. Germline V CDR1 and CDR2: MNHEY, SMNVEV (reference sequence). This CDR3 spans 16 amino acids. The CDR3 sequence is CASSLSGGRDSYEQYF. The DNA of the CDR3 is TGTGCCAGCAGTTTATCCGGCGGGAGGGACTCCTACGAGCAGTACTTC.

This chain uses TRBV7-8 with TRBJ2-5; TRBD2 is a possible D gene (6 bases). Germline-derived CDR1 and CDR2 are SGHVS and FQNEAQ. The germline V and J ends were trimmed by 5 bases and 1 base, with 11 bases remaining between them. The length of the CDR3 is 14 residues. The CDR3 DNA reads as TGTGCCAGCAGCCCACCGGGGGTCCAAGAGACCCAGTACTTC. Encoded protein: CASSPPGVQETQYF.

CDR3 loop: CASSKTGVNNSPLHF. The CDR3 nucleotides read TGTGCCAGCAGTAAAACAGGGGTTAATAATTCACCCCTCCACTTT. The chain is built from TRBV7-6 and TRBJ1-6, with 7 bases fitting TRBD1. This CDR3 has 15 amino acids. V trimming: 6 bases; J trimming: 5 bases; junction bases outside the gene matches: 7. Germline CDR1 reads SGHVS; CDR2 reads FNYEAQ. Supplemented by reference TRBV7-6 and TRBJ1-6, the full variable domain reads GAGVSQSPRYKVTKRGQDVALRCDPISGHVSLYWYRQALGQGPEFLTYFNYEAQQDKSGLPNDRFSAERPEGSISTLTIQRTEQRDSAMYRCASSKTGVNNSPLHFGNGTRLTVT.

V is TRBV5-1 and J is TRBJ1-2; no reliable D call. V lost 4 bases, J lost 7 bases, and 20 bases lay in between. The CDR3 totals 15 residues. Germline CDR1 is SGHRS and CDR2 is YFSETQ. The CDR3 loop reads CASSPIEGQPFGYTF. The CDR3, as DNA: TGCGCCAGCAGCCCTATTGAAGGGCAGCCCTTTGGCTACACCTTC.

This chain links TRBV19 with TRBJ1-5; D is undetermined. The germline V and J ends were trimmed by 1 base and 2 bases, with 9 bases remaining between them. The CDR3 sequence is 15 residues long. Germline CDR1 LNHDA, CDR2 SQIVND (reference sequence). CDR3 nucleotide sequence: TGTGCCAGTAGTATAGTCCATGCGGGCAATCAGCCCCAGCATTTT. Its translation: CASSIVHAGNQPQHF.

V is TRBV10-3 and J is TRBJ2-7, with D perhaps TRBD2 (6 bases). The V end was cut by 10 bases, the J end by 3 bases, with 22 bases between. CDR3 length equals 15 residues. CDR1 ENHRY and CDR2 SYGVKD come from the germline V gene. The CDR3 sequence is CATTYWGDSFYEQYF. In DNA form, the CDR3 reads TGTGCCACCACCTATTGGGGGGACTCCTTCTACGAGCAGTACTTC.

The CDR3 sequence: CASSKFTGDNSPLHF. The CDR3 DNA reads as TGTGCCAGCAGCAAATTCACCGGGGACAATTCACCCCTCCACTTT. The chain carries TRBV21-1 and TRBJ1-6. TRBV21-1 is deemed a pseudogene. This CDR3 comprises 15 residues.

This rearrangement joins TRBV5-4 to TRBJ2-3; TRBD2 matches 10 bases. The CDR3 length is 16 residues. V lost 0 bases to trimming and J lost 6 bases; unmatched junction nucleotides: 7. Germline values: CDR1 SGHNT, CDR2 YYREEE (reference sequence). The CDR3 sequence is CASSLASGRAGDTQYF. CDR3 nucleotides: TGTGCCAGCAGCTTGGCAAGCGGGAGGGCCGGGGATACGCAGTATTTT.

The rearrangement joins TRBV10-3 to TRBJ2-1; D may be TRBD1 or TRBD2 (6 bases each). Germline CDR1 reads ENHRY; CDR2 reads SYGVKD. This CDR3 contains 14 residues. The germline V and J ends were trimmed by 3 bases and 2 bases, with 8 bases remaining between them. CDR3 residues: CAISDGGPYNEQFF. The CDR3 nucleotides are TGTGCCATCAGTGACGGGGGCCCCTACAATGAGCAGTTCTTC.

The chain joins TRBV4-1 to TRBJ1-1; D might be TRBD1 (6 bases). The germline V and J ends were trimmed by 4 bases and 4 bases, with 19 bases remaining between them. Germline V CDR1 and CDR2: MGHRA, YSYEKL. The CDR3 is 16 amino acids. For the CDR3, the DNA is TGCGCCAGCAGCCCAGAGGGGGAAATGAGTGGCACTGAAGCTTTCTTT. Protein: CASSPEGEMSGTEAFF.

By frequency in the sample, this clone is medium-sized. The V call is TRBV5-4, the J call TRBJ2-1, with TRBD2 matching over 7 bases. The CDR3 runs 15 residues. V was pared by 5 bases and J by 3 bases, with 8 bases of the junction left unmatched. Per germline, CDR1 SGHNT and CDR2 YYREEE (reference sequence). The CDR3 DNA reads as TGTGCCAGCAGTTTTGTTGCGGGAGACTACAATGAGCAGTTCTTC. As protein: CASSFVAGDYNEQFF.

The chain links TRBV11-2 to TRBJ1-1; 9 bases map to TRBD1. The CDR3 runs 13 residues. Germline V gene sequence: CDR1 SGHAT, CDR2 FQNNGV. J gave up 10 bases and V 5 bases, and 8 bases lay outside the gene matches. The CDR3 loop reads CASSVRDRVGAFF. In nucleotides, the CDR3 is TGTGCCAGCAGCGTCCGGGACAGGGTCGGAGCTTTCTTT.

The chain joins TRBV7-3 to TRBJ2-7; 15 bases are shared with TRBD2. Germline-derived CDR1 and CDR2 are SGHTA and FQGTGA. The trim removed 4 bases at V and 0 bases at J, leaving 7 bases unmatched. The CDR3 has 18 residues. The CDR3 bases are TGTGCCAGCAGCTCGGGACTAGCGGGAGGTCCATTCTCCTACGAGCAGTACTTC. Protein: CASSSGLAGGPFSYEQYF.

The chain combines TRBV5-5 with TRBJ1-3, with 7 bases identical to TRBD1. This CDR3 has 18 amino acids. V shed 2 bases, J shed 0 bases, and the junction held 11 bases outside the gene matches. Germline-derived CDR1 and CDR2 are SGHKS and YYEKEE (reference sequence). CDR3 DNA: TGTGCCAGCAGCTTTCTTACAGGGGTCCCCCTCTCTGGAAACACCATATATTTT. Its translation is CASSFLTGVPLSGNTIYF.

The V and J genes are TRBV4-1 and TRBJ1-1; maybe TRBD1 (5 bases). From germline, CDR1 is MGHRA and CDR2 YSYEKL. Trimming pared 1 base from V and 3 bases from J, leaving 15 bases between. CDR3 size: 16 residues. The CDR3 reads CASSQAGSGFDTEAFF. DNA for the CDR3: TGCGCCAGCAGCCAAGCCGGATCAGGGTTTGACACTGAAGCTTTCTTT.

This chain's CDR3 is CASRSGTGAAAKNIQYF. CDR3 nucleotides: TGTGCCAGCAGGTCCGGGACAGGGGCCGCGGCCAAAAACATTCAGTACTTC. V is TRBV28 and J is TRBJ2-4, with TRBD1 matching 10 bases. The CDR3 is made up of 17 amino acids. Germline values: CDR1 MDHEN, CDR2 SYDVKM. J gave up 1 base and V 6 bases, and 9 bases lay outside the gene matches.

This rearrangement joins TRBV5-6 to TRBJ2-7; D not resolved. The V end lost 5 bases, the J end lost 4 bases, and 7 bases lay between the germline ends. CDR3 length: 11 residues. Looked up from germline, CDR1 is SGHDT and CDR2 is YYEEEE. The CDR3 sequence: CASSQSYEQYF. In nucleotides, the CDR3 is TGTGCCAGCAGTCAGTCTTACGAGCAGTACTTC.

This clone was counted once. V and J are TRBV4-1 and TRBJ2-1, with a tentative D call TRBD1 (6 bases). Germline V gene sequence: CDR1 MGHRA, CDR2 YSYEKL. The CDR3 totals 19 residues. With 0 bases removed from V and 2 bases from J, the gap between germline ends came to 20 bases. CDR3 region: CASSQESHEVPGAYNEQFF. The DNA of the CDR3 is TGCGCCAGCAGCCAAGAGAGTCACGAGGTTCCAGGGGCCTACAATGAGCAGTTCTTC.